This TCR beta chain originates from a study of blood T cell repertoires in COVID-19. Looking at the study overall: COVID-19 samples, acute and convalescent, were from the United States, Italy and Spain. T cells, B-cell-depleted T cells, or PBMCs provided the cDNA or gDNA that served as material.

Source study methods: Amplification from reference gene primers served as the basis for estimated nucleated cell counts. Profiling relied on immunoSEQ multiplex PCR, and the TCRdb table lists in-frame clones only, not all of them. V, J and clone size are those of that table, while D and trimming were read from the DNA. The sample gives about 190,000 clones, approximately 79% of which show up once; 9.5% to 15% is in the top ten. The sequence was obtained from a woman between 50 and 59 years old with acute or convalescent COVID-19. Material: peripheral blood.

The CDR3, as DNA: TGTGCCAGCAGTTACCGGTCAGGGGTGGAGCTGTTTTTT. Translating gives CASSYRSGVELFF. The rearrangement uses TRBV6-2 or TRBV6-3 and TRBJ2-2; perhaps TRBD1 as D (6 bases). The CDR3 is made up of 13 amino acids. V was clipped by 2 bases and J by 10 bases, with 11 bases between them. Germline V lookup: CDR1 MNHEY, CDR2 SVGEGT.